The 11 T cell receptor beta chains in this list originate from one sample, sequenced in a study of T cell responses to AZD1222 COVID-19 vaccine. Sequencing was performed with immunoSEQ multiplex PCR; in TCRdb, only in-frame clones are kept and a portion is missing. The data hold fewer than 65,000 clones, with roughly 80% observed a single time. Specimen: peripheral blood, collected on day 0 of AZD1222 vaccination. The receptors derive from an adult in good health.

This clone was seen a single time. The chain joins TRBV5-6 to TRBJ2-6, with no clear D. The CDR3 sequence is 11 residues long. Germline values: CDR1 SGHDT, CDR2 YYEEEE. The V gene lost 4 bases and the J gene lost 13 bases, with 9 bases spanning the gap. The CDR3 is CASSRQTVLTF. For the CDR3, the DNA is TGTGCCAGCAGCCGTCAGACTGTCCTGACTTTC.

V and J are TRBV2 and TRBJ2-5, with D unclear. The CDR3 is 14 residues long. V was pared by 6 bases and J by 5 bases, with 16 bases between. Looked up from germline, CDR1 is SNHLY and CDR2 is FYNNEI. For the CDR3, the DNA is TGTGCCAGCAGAGACACTCTCCCGAGGGAGACCCAGTACTTC. It encodes CASRDTLPRETQYF.

The chain employs TRBV2 and TRBJ2-7; TRBD1 is a possible D gene (6 bases). This CDR3 spans 16 amino acids. V was trimmed by 4 bases and J by 0 bases, leaving 16 bases between them. Germline assignment: CDR1 SNHLY and CDR2 FYNNEI. For the CDR3, the DNA is TGTGCCAGCAGTGCCTTGGGGCAGGACAGCTCCTACGAGCAGTACTTC. The encoded protein is CASSALGQDSSYEQYF.

The rearrangement uses TRBV7-2 and TRBJ2-1, with D perhaps matching TRBD2 (6 bases). The CDR3 sequence is 14 residues long. The germline CDR1 and CDR2 sequences are SGHTA and FQGNSA. The ends were cut back, 1 base at V and 4 bases at J, with 8 bases in the middle. The chain's CDR3 is CASSLEDYYNEQFF. The CDR3 region has the DNA TGTGCCAGCAGCTTAGAGGACTATTACAATGAGCAGTTCTTC.

This chain links TRBV7-3 with TRBJ2-2; 7 bases are a match to TRBD1. CDR1 and CDR2 from the germline V gene are SGHTA and FQGTGA. The length of the CDR3 is 14 residues. J lost 3 bases, V lost 3 bases, and 1 base had no gene match. Written as DNA, the CDR3 is TGTGCCAGCAGCTTGGGACAGTACACCGGGGAGCTGTTTTTT. Its protein is CASSLGQYTGELFF. Based on the CDR3 plus reference TRBV7-3 and TRBJ2-2, the full variable domain is GAGVSQTPSNKVTEKGKYVELRCDPISGHTALYWYRQSLGQGPEFLIYFQGTGAADDSGLPNDRFFAVRPEGSVSTLKIQRTERGDSAVYLCASSLGQYTGELFFGEGSRLTVL.

The chain employs TRBV4-1 and TRBJ1-4; a weak D match, TRBD1 (5 bases). Trimming removed 1 base from V and 5 bases from J, with 11 bases in between. Germline values: CDR1 MGHRA, CDR2 YSYEKL. The CDR3 length is 15 residues. The CDR3 nucleotides are TGCGCCAGCAGCCAAGGTCTGGGGCCAAATGAAAAACTGTTTTTT. Its protein is CASSQGLGPNEKLFF.

The rearrangement uses TRBV6-5 and TRBJ1-1, with a weak D call TRBD1 (5 bases). The germline gives CDR1 MNHEY, CDR2 SVGAGI. The CDR3 has 15 amino acids. V lost 0 bases and J 0 bases, leaving 8 bases between the germline ends. The CDR3 coding sequence is TGTGCCAGCAGTTACTCCAGGGCCATGAACACTGAAGCTTTCTTT. The encoded protein is CASSYSRAMNTEAFF.

In this sample, this clone turned up a few times. V and J are TRBV3-1 (or the pseudogene TRBV3-2) and TRBJ2-1; 7 bases are a match to TRBD2. This CDR3 contains 13 residues. In germline, CDR1 is LGHDT, CDR2 YNNKEL (reference sequence). V trimming: 10 bases; J trimming: 6 bases; junction bases outside the gene matches: 9. CDR3 sequence reads: CATGDGGINEQFF. The CDR3 DNA sequence: TGTGCCACCGGAGACGGGGGGATCAATGAGCAGTTCTTC.

The chain recombines TRBV5-1 with TRBJ2-1; D unclear. This CDR3 is built from 14 residues. CDR1 and CDR2 from the germline V gene are SGHRS and YFSETQ. The germline V and J ends were trimmed by 0 bases and 2 bases, with 6 bases remaining between them. The chain's CDR3 is CASSLGSAYNEQFF. The CDR3 bases are TGCGCCAGCAGCTTGGGCAGTGCCTACAATGAGCAGTTCTTC. Variable domain in full (rest from reference TRBV5-1 and TRBJ2-1): KAGVTQTPRYLIKTRGQQVTLSCSPISGHRSVSWYQQTPGQGLQFLFEYFSETQRNKGNFPGRFSGRQFSNSRSEMNVSTLELGDSALYLCASSLGSAYNEQFFGPGTRLTVL.

The chain uses TRBV19 and TRBJ1-1; D is ambiguous. Germline-derived CDR1 and CDR2 are LNHDA and SQIVND (reference sequence). V was pared by 0 bases and J by 0 bases, with 5 bases between. This CDR3 has 14 residues. In DNA, the CDR3 is TGTGCCAGTAGTATAGACAGCTTGAACACTGAAGCTTTCTTT. Protein sequence: CASSIDSLNTEAFF.

The gene calls are TRBV6-1 and TRBJ2-3; D remains ambiguous. CDR3 length equals 15 residues. V lost 3 bases and J lost 0, with 10 bases in between. The germline V gene has CDR1 MNHNS and CDR2 SASEGT. CDR3 sequence (DNA): TGTGCCAGCAGTGATACCTTCTCTAGCACAGATACGCAGTATTTT. Amino acids: CASSDTFSSTDTQYF.